The 3 T cell receptor beta chains given below trace back to one sample, sequenced in a study of CD8+CD57+ T cells in acquired aplastic anemia. The template for TCR beta VDJ and CDR3 sequence profiling was genomic DNA. One entry per CDR3 protein, called by TCRdb with MiXCR from the reads. This sample has approximately 270,000 distinct CDR3 sequences, with roughly three fifths found just once. Source material: sorted CD4+, CD8+, or CD8+CD57+ T cells (not recorded which) from PBMCs. The receptors were gathered from a human donor with severe aplastic anemia or a healthy control (not recorded which).

About this clonotype: Compared with germline, one end of the junction differs, possibly owing to a read error. The DNA for the CDR3 is TGCAGTGCTAGAGGGTCTAGCGGGGGAGGAAGCACCATATATTTT. It yields the protein CSARGSSGGGSTIYF. This chain uses TRBV20-1 with TRBJ1-3; possible D gene TRBD1, 5 bases. CDR3 size: 15 residues. Germline CDR1 is DFQATT and CDR2 is SNEGSKA (reference sequence).

About this clonotype: At one of its ends the junction is not consistent with the germline gene, which may arise from a read error. V usage is TRBV10-3 and J usage is TRBJ1-3; D is unclear. The CDR3 has 12 amino acids. Germline-derived CDR1 and CDR2 are ENHRY and SYGVKD. The CDR3 region is CARNSSGSTIYF. The CDR3 region has the DNA TGTGCCAGAAATAGCTCTGGAAGCACCATATATTTT.

The rearrangement uses TRBV6-5 and TRBJ1-6; 8 positions agree with TRBD1. The CDR3 has 15 residues. CDR1 MNHEY and CDR2 SVGAGI come from the germline V gene. The trim removed 4 bases at V and 11 bases at J, leaving 10 bases unmatched. The CDR3 sequence is CASSSSGTGYTPLHF. In DNA form, the CDR3 reads TGTGCCAGCAGTTCCTCCGGGACAGGCTATACACCCCTCCACTTT.